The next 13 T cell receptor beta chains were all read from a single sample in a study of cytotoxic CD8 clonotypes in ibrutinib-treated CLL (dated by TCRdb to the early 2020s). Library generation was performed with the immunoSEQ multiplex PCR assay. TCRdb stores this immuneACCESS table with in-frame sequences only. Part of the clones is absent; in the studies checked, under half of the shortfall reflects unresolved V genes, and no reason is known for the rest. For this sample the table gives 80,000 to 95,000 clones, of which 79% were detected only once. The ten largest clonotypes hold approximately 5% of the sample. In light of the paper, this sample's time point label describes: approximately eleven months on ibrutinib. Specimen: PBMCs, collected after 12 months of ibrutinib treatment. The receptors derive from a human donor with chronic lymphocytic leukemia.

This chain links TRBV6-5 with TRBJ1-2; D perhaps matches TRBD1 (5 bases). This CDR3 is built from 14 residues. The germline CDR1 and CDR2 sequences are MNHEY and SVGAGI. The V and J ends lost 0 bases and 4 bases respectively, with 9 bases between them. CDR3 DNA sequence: TGTGCCAGCAGTTACTCGACGGGGACCTATGGCTACACCTTC. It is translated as CASSYSTGTYGYTF.

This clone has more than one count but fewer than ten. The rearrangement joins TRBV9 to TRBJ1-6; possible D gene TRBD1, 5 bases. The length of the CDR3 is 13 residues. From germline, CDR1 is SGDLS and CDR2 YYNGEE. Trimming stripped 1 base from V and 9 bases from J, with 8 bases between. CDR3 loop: CASSVTGGSPLHF. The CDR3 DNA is TGTGCCAGCAGCGTAACGGGGGGTTCACCCCTCCACTTT.

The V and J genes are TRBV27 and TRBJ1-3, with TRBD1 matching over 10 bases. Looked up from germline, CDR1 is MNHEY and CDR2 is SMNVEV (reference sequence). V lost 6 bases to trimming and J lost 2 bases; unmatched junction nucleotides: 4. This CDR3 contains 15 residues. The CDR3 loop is CASRPGTGAGNTIYF. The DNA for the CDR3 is TGTGCCAGCAGACCCGGGACAGGGGCTGGAAACACCATATATTTT.

The CDR3 region has the DNA TGTGCCAGCTCAGGAGGACAGACGGCCTACGAGCAGTACTTC. Translated: CASSGGQTAYEQYF. The chain couples TRBV18 to TRBJ2-7; tentative D call: TRBD1 (6 bases). Germline V lookup: CDR1 KGHSH, CDR2 LQKENI. Trimming removed 5 bases from V and 2 bases from J, with 13 bases in between. CDR3 size: 14 residues.

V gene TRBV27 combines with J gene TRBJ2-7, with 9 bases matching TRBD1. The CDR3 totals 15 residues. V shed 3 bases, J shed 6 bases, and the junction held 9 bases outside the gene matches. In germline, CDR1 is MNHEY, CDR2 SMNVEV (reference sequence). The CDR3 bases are TGTGCCAGCAGTTTCGTCGGGACAGGGATGGGCGAGCAGTACTTC. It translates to CASSFVGTGMGEQYF.

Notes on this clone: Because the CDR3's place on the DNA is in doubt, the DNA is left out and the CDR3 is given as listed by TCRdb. The CDR3 loop reads CASSQDWGQGALYF. The rearrangement joins TRBV4-3 to TRBJ2-4; the table's D call, TRBD1, was not checked against the DNA. 14 amino acids form the CDR3, both terminal residues included. The germline CDR1 and CDR2 sequences are LGHNA and YSLEER.

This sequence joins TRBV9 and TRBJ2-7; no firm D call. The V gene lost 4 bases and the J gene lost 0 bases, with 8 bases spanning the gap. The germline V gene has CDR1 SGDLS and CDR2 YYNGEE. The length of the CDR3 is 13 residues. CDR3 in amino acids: CASSPLSSYEQYF. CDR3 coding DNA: TGTGCCAGCAGCCCGCTGAGCTCCTACGAGCAGTACTTC.

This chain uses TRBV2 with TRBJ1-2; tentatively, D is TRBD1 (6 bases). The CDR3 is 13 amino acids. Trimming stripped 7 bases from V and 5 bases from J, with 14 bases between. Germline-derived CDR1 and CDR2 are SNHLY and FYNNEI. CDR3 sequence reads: CASIPGGPYGYTF. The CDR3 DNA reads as TGTGCCAGCATCCCCGGGGGGCCGTATGGCTACACCTTC.

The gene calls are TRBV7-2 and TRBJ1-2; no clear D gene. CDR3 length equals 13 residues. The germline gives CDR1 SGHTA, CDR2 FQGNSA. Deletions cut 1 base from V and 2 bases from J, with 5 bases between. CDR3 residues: CASSLVRNYGYTF. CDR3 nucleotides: TGTGCCAGCAGCTTAGTTAGGAACTATGGCTACACCTTC.

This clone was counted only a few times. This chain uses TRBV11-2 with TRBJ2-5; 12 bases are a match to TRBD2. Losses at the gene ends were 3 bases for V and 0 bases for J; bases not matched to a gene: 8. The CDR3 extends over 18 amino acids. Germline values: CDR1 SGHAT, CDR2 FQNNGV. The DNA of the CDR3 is TGTGCCAGCAGCTTGTCACTAGCGGGGGGCAGGTACCAAGAGACCCAGTACTTC. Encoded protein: CASSLSLAGGRYQETQYF. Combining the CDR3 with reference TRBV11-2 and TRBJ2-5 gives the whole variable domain EAGVAQSPRYKIIEKRQSVAFWCNPISGHATLYWYQQILGQGPKLLIQFQNNGVVDDSQLPKDRFSAERLKGVDSTLKIQPAKLEDSAVYLCASSLSLAGGRYQETQYFGPGTRLLVL.

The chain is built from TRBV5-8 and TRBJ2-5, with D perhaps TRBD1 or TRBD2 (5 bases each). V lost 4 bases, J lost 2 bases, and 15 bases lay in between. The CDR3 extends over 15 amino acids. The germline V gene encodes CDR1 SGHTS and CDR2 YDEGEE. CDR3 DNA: TGTGCCAGCAGCCTCGGGACGGTTCTACAAGAGACCCAGTACTTC. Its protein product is CASSLGTVLQETQYF.

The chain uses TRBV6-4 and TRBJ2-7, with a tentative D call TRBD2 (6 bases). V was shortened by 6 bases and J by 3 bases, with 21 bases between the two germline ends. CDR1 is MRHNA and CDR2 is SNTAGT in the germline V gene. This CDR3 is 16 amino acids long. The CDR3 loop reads CASRGPVTRGYYEQYF. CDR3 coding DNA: TGTGCCAGCAGAGGGCCGGTCACCCGGGGGTACTACGAGCAGTACTTC.

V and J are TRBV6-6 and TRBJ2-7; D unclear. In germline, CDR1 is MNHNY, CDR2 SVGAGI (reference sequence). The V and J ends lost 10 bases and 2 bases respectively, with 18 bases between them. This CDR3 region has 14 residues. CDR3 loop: CATAGGHPTYEQYF. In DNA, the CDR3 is TGTGCCACCGCAGGTGGCCACCCCACCTACGAGCAGTACTTC.